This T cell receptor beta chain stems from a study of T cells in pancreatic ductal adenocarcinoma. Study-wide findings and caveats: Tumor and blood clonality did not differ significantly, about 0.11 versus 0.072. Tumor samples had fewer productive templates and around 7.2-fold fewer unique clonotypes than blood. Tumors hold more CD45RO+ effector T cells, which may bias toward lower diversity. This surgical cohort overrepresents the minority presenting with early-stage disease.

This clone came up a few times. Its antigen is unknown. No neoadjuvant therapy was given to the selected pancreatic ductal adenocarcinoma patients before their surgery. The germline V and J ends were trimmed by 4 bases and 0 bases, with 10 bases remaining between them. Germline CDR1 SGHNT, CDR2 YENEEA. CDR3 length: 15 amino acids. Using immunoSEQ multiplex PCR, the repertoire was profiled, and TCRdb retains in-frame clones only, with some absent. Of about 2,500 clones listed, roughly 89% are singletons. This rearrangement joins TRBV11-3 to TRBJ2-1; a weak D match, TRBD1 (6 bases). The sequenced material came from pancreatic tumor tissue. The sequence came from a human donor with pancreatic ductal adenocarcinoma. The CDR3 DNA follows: TGTGCCAGCAGCTCCAACAGGGCCTCCTACAATGAGCAGTTCTTC. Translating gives CASSSNRASYNEQFF.